A single sample is the source of the 22 T cell receptor beta chains below, sequenced in a study of technical replicates of blood from a handful of donors. The data were produced by immunoSEQ multiplex PCR, yet TCRdb's version contains in-frame clones alone and is incomplete. The top ten hold more than 0.25% of the sample, which has 55,000 to 85,000 clones, less than 98% seen once. Input material: T cells isolated from PBMCs. These receptor sequences come from a human donor in good health.

The genes are TRBV4-3 and TRBJ2-7, with D possibly TRBD2 on 6 matching bases. The germline gives CDR1 LGHNA, CDR2 YSLEER. V dropped 0 bases and J dropped 3 bases, with 9 bases sitting between them. CDR3 size: 14 residues. This chain's CDR3 is CASSQDEGGYEQYF. The CDR3 region has the DNA TGCGCCAGCAGCCAAGACGAGGGAGGCTACGAGCAGTACTTC.

The chain uses TRBV11-3 and TRBJ1-5; maybe TRBD1 (6 bases). Germline V gene lookup returns CDR1 SGHNT and CDR2 YENEEA. CDR3 length equals 19 residues. The V gene lost 0 bases and the J gene lost 0 bases, with 18 bases spanning the gap. The CDR3 loop reads CASSLDRGRQDLSNQPQHF. Here the CDR3 DNA reads TGTGCCAGCAGCTTAGATCGAGGCAGACAGGACCTTAGCAATCAGCCCCAGCATTTT. The whole variable domain, filled in from reference TRBV11-3 and TRBJ1-5, reads EAGVVQSPRYKIIEKKQPVAFWCNPISGHNTLYWYLQNLGQGPELLIRYENEEAVDDSQLPKDRFSAERLKGVDSTLKIQPAELGDSAVYLCASSLDRGRQDLSNQPQHFGDGTRLSIL.

The chain joins TRBV11-1 to TRBJ1-1; D is ambiguous. V lost 1 base and J 7 bases, leaving 10 bases between the germline ends. The CDR3 length is 13 residues. From germline, CDR1 is SGHAT and CDR2 FQDESV (reference sequence). CDR3 nucleotides: TGTGCCAGCAGCTTAGGAGGGTTAAATGAAGCTTTCTTT. Protein sequence: CASSLGGLNEAFF. The whole variable domain, remainder taken from reference TRBV11-1 and TRBJ1-1, is EAEVAQSPRYKITEKSQAVAFWCDPISGHATLYWYRQILGQGPELLVQFQDESVVDDSQLPKDRFSAERLKGVDSTLKIQPAELGDSAMYLCASSLGGLNEAFFGQGTRLTVV.

The chain joins TRBV5-4 to TRBJ2-1, with a tentative D call TRBD2 (6 bases). The CDR3 consists of 17 residues. The ends were cut back, 0 bases at V and 4 bases at J, with 17 bases in the middle. Germline V CDR1 and CDR2: SGHNT, YYREEE (reference sequence). CDR3 sequence (DNA): TGTGCCAGCAGCTTGGGGGGTACCGGGGGTGGTTACAATGAGCAGTTCTTC. This gives the protein CASSLGGTGGGYNEQFF.

J is TRBJ2-3 and V is TRBV30, with 8 bases that match TRBD2. With V trimmed by 0 bases and J by 1 base, 0 bases remained unmatched. Germline values: CDR1 GTSNPN, CDR2 SVGIG (reference sequence). The CDR3 has 14 amino acids. The CDR3 nucleotides are TGTGCCTGGAGTGTACTAGCGGGCACAGATACGCAGTATTTT. Encoded protein: CAWSVLAGTDTQYF.

This chain connects TRBV27 to TRBJ2-7; 8 positions match TRBD2. The CDR3 length is 13 residues. CDR1 is MNHEY, CDR2 SMNVEV, per germline (reference sequence). Unmatched junction bases numbered 3, after V lost 3 bases and J lost 5 bases. The CDR3 sequence is CASSFREGHEQYF. Written as DNA, the CDR3 is TGTGCCAGCAGTTTCCGGGAGGGGCACGAGCAGTACTTC.

V gene TRBV7-2 combines with J gene TRBJ2-1; D might be TRBD2 (6 bases). The CDR3 totals 15 residues. The germline gives CDR1 SGHTA, CDR2 FQGNSA. V was trimmed by 2 bases and J by 2 bases, leaving 10 bases between them. CDR3 protein: CASSLLGGPYNEQFF. The CDR3 bases are TGTGCCAGCAGCTTACTCGGGGGACCCTACAATGAGCAGTTCTTC.

This chain links TRBV27 with TRBJ2-2, with 10 bases identical to TRBD2. Germline V CDR1 and CDR2: MNHEY, SMNVEV (reference sequence). Unmatched junction bases numbered 11, after V lost 3 bases and J lost 7 bases. The CDR3 is 17 amino acids. The CDR3: CASSLTVTSGMGGELFF. DNA of the CDR3: TGTGCCAGCAGTTTGACAGTAACTAGCGGGATGGGCGGGGAGCTGTTTTTT.

This chain joins TRBV6-5 and TRBJ2-4; TRBD1 aligns across 8 bases. Germline lookup yields CDR1 MNHEY and CDR2 SVGAGI. V was pared by 2 bases and J by 8 bases, with 5 bases of the junction left unmatched. This CDR3 spans 14 amino acids. The DNA for the CDR3 is TGTGCCAGCAGTTACCAGGGGGCTAGGGACATTCAGTACTTC. Its protein is CASSYQGARDIQYF.

The genes are TRBV5-1 and TRBJ2-3; 9 nucleotides match TRBD1. Germline loops: CDR1 SGHRS, CDR2 YFSETQ. J gave up 3 bases and V 1 base, and 3 bases lay outside the gene matches. The CDR3 length is 15 residues. CDR3 coding DNA: TGCGCCAGCAGCTTGCCGACAGGGGGAACAGATACGCAGTATTTT. Its protein is CASSLPTGGTDTQYF.

This rearrangement joins TRBV19 to TRBJ2-7; D is ambiguous. V dropped 1 base and J dropped 2 bases, with 6 bases sitting between them. CDR3 length equals 13 residues. The V gene's germline CDR1 is LNHDA and CDR2 SQIVND (reference sequence). The CDR3 DNA reads as TGTGCCAGTAGTATAGGGGCAGCCTACGAGCAGTACTTC. Its protein product is CASSIGAAYEQYF.

The gene calls are TRBV27 and TRBJ1-3, with D uncertain. Per germline, CDR1 MNHEY and CDR2 SMNVEV (reference sequence). The CDR3 is made up of 12 amino acids. Trimming removed 6 bases at V and 4 bases at J, with 7 bases between. CDR3 DNA: TGTGCCAGCAGGGGAGGAGGAAACACCATATATTTT. Its protein product is CASRGGGNTIYF.

The chain is built from TRBV5-1 and TRBJ2-3, with no clear D. CDR1 and CDR2 (germline): SGHRS, YFSETQ. The ends were cut back, 1 base at V and 1 base at J, with 4 bases in the middle. The CDR3 spans 13 residues. The CDR3 spells CASSLQGTDTQYF. CDR3 sequence (DNA): TGCGCCAGCAGCTTGCAGGGCACAGATACGCAGTATTTT. The whole variable domain, remainder taken from reference TRBV5-1 and TRBJ2-3, is KAGVTQTPRYLIKTRGQQVTLSCSPISGHRSVSWYQQTPGQGLQFLFEYFSETQRNKGNFPGRFSGRQFSNSRSEMNVSTLELGDSALYLCASSLQGTDTQYFGPGTRLTVL.

The rearrangement uses TRBV6-5 and TRBJ2-5; D possibly corresponds to TRBD2 (6 bases). CDR1 and CDR2 from the germline V gene are MNHEY and SVGAGI. Trimming shortened V by 5 bases and J by 5 bases, and 18 bases separated the two germline ends. The CDR3 consists of 15 residues. CDR3 coding DNA: TGTGCCAGCAGTCGGCGACTAGAAACAGCGGAGACCCAGTACTTC. Translating it yields CASSRRLETAETQYF.

This clone was detected a few times. This rearrangement joins TRBV10-3 to TRBJ2-5; 7 nucleotides agree with TRBD1. CDR3 size: 15 residues. Germline V lookup: CDR1 ENHRY, CDR2 SYGVKD. The junction had 10 bases not matched to a gene; V was cut back by 4 bases and J by 5 bases. The CDR3 reads CAISGTGQLMETQYF. CDR3 coding DNA: TGTGCCATCAGTGGAACGGGACAGCTGATGGAGACCCAGTACTTC.

This clone showed up just once. DNA for the CDR3: TGCGCCAGCAGCTGGACAGAATTCGGCACTGAAGCTTTCTTT. It encodes CASSWTEFGTEAFF. This chain uses TRBV5-1 with TRBJ1-1, with a tentative D call TRBD1 (6 bases). V lost 3 bases and J lost 4, with 13 bases in between. The CDR3 covers 14 residues. Germline lookup yields CDR1 SGHRS and CDR2 YFSETQ.

This chain uses TRBV6-1 with TRBJ1-2; TRBD1 might be the D (5 bases). The CDR3 is made up of 14 amino acids. V was pared by 2 bases and J by 3 bases, with 10 bases between. The germline gives CDR1 MNHNS, CDR2 SASEGT. The DNA of the CDR3 is TGTGCCAGCAGTGAATTTACAGGCGACTATGGCTACACCTTC. Translation: CASSEFTGDYGYTF.

The rearrangement links TRBV6-1 to TRBJ1-1; the D gene is possibly TRBD1 (6 bases). Trimming pared 3 bases from V and 0 bases from J, leaving 17 bases between. The germline V gene has CDR1 MNHNS and CDR2 SASEGT. This CDR3 spans 17 amino acids. CDR3 nucleotide sequence: TGTGCCAGCAGTGAGTGGGACACGACCCCTATGAACACTGAAGCTTTCTTT. It is translated as CASSEWDTTPMNTEAFF.

This clone showed up just once. The chain combines TRBV6-1 with TRBJ2-7; TRBD1 matches at 9 bases. The V segment lost 2 bases and the J segment 2 bases; nucleotides outside the gene matches: 4. This CDR3 comprises 15 residues. Per germline, CDR1 MNHNS and CDR2 SASEGT. DNA of the CDR3: TGTGCCAGCAGTGAAAGGGGACAGGGCCCCTACGAGCAGTACTTC. It codes for CASSERGQGPYEQYF.

The chain links TRBV6-5 to TRBJ2-7; D perhaps matches TRBD2 (6 bases). Germline V lookup: CDR1 MNHEY, CDR2 SVGAGI. Deletions cut 6 bases from V and 6 bases from J, with 18 bases between. The CDR3 covers 14 residues. DNA for the CDR3: TGTGCCAGCAGAGAAGCGGGCAAGAGTTCCGAGCAGTACTTC. This translates into CASREAGKSSEQYF.

The V call is TRBV6-5, the J call TRBJ1-2; D call uncertain. The CDR3 contains 12 residues. Trimming left V 6 bases short and J 0 bases short, with 5 bases between. Per germline, CDR1 MNHEY and CDR2 SVGAGI. CDR3 sequence (DNA): TGTGCCAGCAGCCCCGCTAACTATGGCTACACCTTC. Its protein product is CASSPANYGYTF.

The chain employs TRBV4-2 and TRBJ1-5; D ambiguous. The V and J ends lost 0 bases and 7 bases respectively, with 10 bases between them. CDR1 and CDR2 (germline): LGHNA, YNFKEQ. The CDR3 totals 14 residues. CDR3 loop: CASSQDSSLQPQHF. CDR3 bases: TGTGCCAGCAGCCAAGATTCTAGTCTCCAGCCCCAGCATTTT.